These T cell receptor beta chains were read from a single sample in a study of blood T cells in healthy people across ages. TCRdb fed the 5' RACE reads into MiXCR, producing one record per CDR3 protein. Of hundreds of thousands of distinct CDR3 sequences detected, about half appear once; the ten largest clones hold roughly 30%. The sample comprised blood. The receptors stem from a woman aged 60-75 years in good health. Each CDR3 is given with its conserved first and last residue. A D gene is named only where the DNA matches it firmly. Only some rows state a clone size, as once, few, many or a class for expanded clones.

v_gene	j_gene	d_gene	abundance	CDR3aa	CDR3nt
TRBV15	TRBJ1-1	-	-	CATSIDRCEAFF	TGTGCCACCAGCATAGACAGGTGTGAAGCTTTCTTT
TRBV6-2/TRBV6-3	TRBJ2-5	-	-	CASSDDSKETQYF	TGTGCCAGCAGTGACGACAGCAAAGAGACCCAGTACTTC
TRBV5-6	TRBJ2-7	TRBD2	many	CASSLLGSGVSYEQYF	TGTGCCAGCAGCTTGTTGGGTAGCGGGGTATCTTACGAGCAGTACTTC
TRBV6-5	TRBJ1-2	-	many	CASSTGGLRGYTF	TGTGCCAGCTCGACCGGGGGCTTGCGGGGCTACACCTTC
TRBV2	TRBJ2-1	-	-	CASSEALRRGEQFF	TGTGCCAGCAGTGAAGCGCTTCGTAGGGGTGAGCAGTTCTTC
TRBV20-1	TRBJ2-5	-	-	CSAITRSAYNEQYF	TGCAGTGCTATTACCAGGTCGGCGTACAATGAGCAGTACTTC
TRBV10-3	TRBJ1-4	TRBD1	-	CAIKGAANEKLFF	TGTGCCATTAAGGGGGCAGCTAATGAAAAACTGTTTTTT
TRBV7-8	TRBJ2-2	TRBD1	-	CASSHQGQTTGELFF	TGTGCCAGCAGCCACCAGGGACAGACCACCGGGGAGCTGTTTTTT
TRBV6-2/TRBV6-3	TRBJ2-5	TRBD1	-	CASRRTGSRGQETQYF	TGTGCCAGCAGGCGGACAGGGAGCAGGGGGCAAGAGACCCAGTACTTC
TRBV20-1	TRBJ2-7	-	-	CSVGIGGGFYNEQYF	TGCAGTGTGGGGATAGGGGGAGGCTTCTACAATGAGCAGTACTTC
TRBV28	TRBJ1-2	-	-	CASSLFGLRGDGYTF	TGTGCCAGCAGTTTATTTGGATTAAGAGGCGATGGCTACACCTTC
TRBV7-2	TRBJ1-1	-	-	CASSLEWQATEAFF	TGTGCCAGCAGCTTAGAGTGGCAGGCGACTGAAGCTTTCTTT
TRBV7-6	TRBJ1-6	-	-	CASSFDRGAVNSPLHF	TGTGCCAGCAGCTTTGATAGGGGGGCCGTAAATTCACCCCTCCACTTT
TRBV20-1	TRBJ2-2	-	few	CSARERGNTGELFF	TGCAGTGCTAGAGAACGGGGGAACACCGGGGAGCTGTTTTTT
TRBV7-2	TRBJ1-2	TRBD1	few	CASSPRAPGQGHYGYTF	TGTGCCAGCAGCCCTCGGGCACCGGGACAGGGTCACTATGGCTACACCTTC
TRBV27	TRBJ1-5	-	-	CASSLTGFGALNQPQHF	TGTGCCAGCTCCCTCACGGGCTTTGGGGCTCTAAATCAGCCCCAGCATTTT
TRBV11-2	TRBJ1-2	-	-	CASSPSGQGYGYTF	TGTGCCAGCAGCCCGTCGGGGCAGGGCTATGGCTACACCTTC
TRBV5-6	TRBJ2-3	-	-	CASSVDLPTQYF	TGTGCCAGCAGCGTGGACCTCCCAACGCAGTATTTT
TRBV24-1	TRBJ2-3	-	-	CATSDWDTQYF	TGTGCCACCAGTGATTGGGATACGCAGTATTTT
TRBV30	TRBJ2-1	TRBD2	-	CAWTSDWISGNEQFF	TGTGCCTGGACTTCCGACTGGATTAGCGGGAATGAGCAGTTCTTC
TRBV29-1	TRBJ2-7	TRBD2	-	CSVVKLADYEQYF	TGCAGCGTTGTAAAACTAGCGGATTACGAGCAGTACTTC
TRBV5-4	TRBJ2-1	-	-	CASSLAAVASYNAQFF	TGTGCCAGCAGCTTGGCGGCTGTTGCGTCCTACAATGCGCAGTTCTTC
TRBV5-8	TRBJ2-5	-	-	CASSFSIFGRVRETQYF	TGTGCCAGCAGCTTTTCTATTTTTGGACGGGTTAGGGAGACCCAGTACTTC
TRBV28	TRBJ2-1	-	few	CASSSSWESYYNEQFF	TGTGCCAGCAGTTCCTCCTGGGAGTCGTACTACAATGAGCAGTTCTTC
TRBV7-2	TRBJ2-7	-	-	CASSLRDLRPTYEQYF	TGTGCCAGCAGCTTGAGGGACCTCAGGCCGACCTACGAGCAGTACTTC
TRBV29-1	TRBJ2-5	TRBD2	many	CSVGEGTETQYF	TGCAGCGTTGGGGAGGGGACAGAGACCCAGTACTTC
TRBV29-1	TRBJ1-2	-	few	CSVEDITNYGYTF	TGCAGCGTTGAGGACATTACTAACTATGGCTACACCTTC
TRBV12-3/TRBV12-4	TRBJ2-5	TRBD1	-	CASSQRGLRETQYF	TGTGCCAGCAGCCAAAGGGGGCTCAGAGAGACCCAGTACTTC
TRBV2	TRBJ1-6	-	-	CASSETNSPLHF	TGTGCCAGCAGTGAAACCAATTCACCCCTCCACTTT
TRBV4-3	TRBJ2-7	TRBD2	-	CASSQDDGRDEQYF	TGCGCCAGCAGCCAAGACGACGGGAGGGACGAGCAGTACTTC
TRBV21-1	TRBJ2-7	-	few	CASSKHRGAGEQYF	TGTGCCAGCAGCAAACATCGGGGGGCAGGAGAGCAGTACTTC
TRBV28	TRBJ1-5	-	-	CASSSLNQPQHF	TGTGCCAGCAGTTCTTTGAATCAGCCCCAGCATTTT
TRBV14	TRBJ2-2	-	-	CASSQNTGGELFF	TGTGCCAGCAGCCAAAATACGGGCGGGGAGCTGTTTTTT
TRBV7-2	TRBJ2-1	-	few	CASRQTHTMNPSNEQFF	TGTGCCAGCAGACAAACCCACACAATGAATCCCTCCAATGAGCAGTTCTTC
TRBV24-1	TRBJ2-1	TRBD2	few	CATSDLRLAPEQFF	TGTGCCACCAGTGATTTGAGACTAGCACCTGAGCAGTTCTTC
TRBV20-1	TRBJ1-6	TRBD1	-	CSAPRDSYAMAPLHF	TGCAGTGCTCCACGGGACAGCTACGCAATGGCACCCCTCCACTTT
TRBV2	TRBJ2-6	-	-	CASSGSGSGANVLTF	TGTGCCAGCAGTGGAAGTGGCTCTGGGGCCAACGTCCTGACTTTC
TRBV7-2	TRBJ1-1	TRBD1	-	CASLGQPNTEAFF	TGTGCCAGCCTGGGACAGCCGAACACTGAAGCTTTCTTT
TRBV4-1	TRBJ1-2	TRBD1	-	CASSPTGGQDVYGYTF	TGCGCCAGCAGCCCGACCGGAGGACAGGATGTATATGGCTACACCTTC
TRBV25-1	TRBJ2-7	TRBD1	few	CASSESGTGVYEQYF	TGTGCCAGCAGTGAATCCGGGACAGGGGTCTACGAGCAGTACTTC
TRBV7-8	TRBJ2-4	-	few	CASSSTRTKNIQYF	TGTGCCAGCAGCTCGACCAGGACCAAAAACATTCAGTACTTC
TRBV20-1	TRBJ2-7	TRBD2	few	CSASNGRASYEQYF	TGCAGTGCTAGCAACGGGAGGGCATCCTACGAGCAGTACTTC